These 17 T cell receptor beta chains were all obtained from the same sample, sequenced in a study of blood T cell repertoires in COVID-19. Assay used: immunoSEQ multiplex PCR; TCRdb lists only in-frame clones, some missing. The profile shows about 190,000 clones, 76% of them singletons. The specimen was PBMCs or T cells enriched from blood (not recorded which). The receptor set was obtained from a woman aged 45-60 years with acute COVID-19.

This clone turned up a few times. The rearrangement joins TRBV19 to TRBJ1-1; D remains ambiguous. The V end was cut by 3 bases, the J end by 4 bases, with 9 bases between. The CDR3 contains 13 residues. Germline lookup yields CDR1 LNHDA and CDR2 SQIVND (reference sequence). For the CDR3, the DNA is TGTGCCAGTAGTATCACAGCCGGCACTGAAGCTTTCTTT. This sequence encodes CASSITAGTEAFF.

Sample share makes this clone large. The rearrangement links TRBV20-1 to TRBJ1-2; TRBD1 aligns across 10 bases. V shed 8 bases, J shed 7 bases, and the junction held 4 bases outside the gene matches. In germline, CDR1 is DFQATT, CDR2 SNEGSKA (reference sequence). This CDR3 region has 11 residues. CDR3 protein: CSSWTGGGYTF. Here the CDR3 DNA reads TGCAGTTCCTGGACAGGGGGTGGCTACACCTTC.

The chain employs TRBV30 and TRBJ2-1; 7 positions match TRBD2. The CDR3 has 14 residues. CDR1 and CDR2 (germline): GTSNPN, SVGIG (reference sequence). Unmatched junction bases numbered 10, after V lost 2 bases and J lost 9 bases. Here the CDR3 reads CAWSRTRGSAEQFF. CDR3 sequence (DNA): TGTGCCTGGAGTAGGACTAGGGGATCGGCTGAGCAGTTCTTC.

The rearrangement links TRBV19 to TRBJ2-3; TRBD2 agrees at 13 bases. With 3 bases clipped from V and 3 bases from J, the junction kept 9 bases outside the gene matches. The CDR3 sequence is 18 residues long. Germline V lookup: CDR1 LNHDA, CDR2 SQIVND (reference sequence). This CDR3 is CASSIRTSGGAGTDTQYF. CDR3 in DNA: TGTGCCAGTAGTATTCGAACTAGCGGGGGGGCCGGGACAGATACGCAGTATTTT.

This clone was counted a few times. The rearrangement uses TRBV19 and TRBJ1-5, with 9 bases matching TRBD1. Trimming at V came to 5 bases and at J to 1 base, leaving 9 bases not matched to a gene. CDR3 length: 17 amino acids. Germline loops: CDR1 LNHDA, CDR2 SQIVND (reference sequence). DNA for the CDR3: TGTGCCAGTAGTTACACAGGGGGCTGGATCAGCAATCAGCCCCAGCATTTT. This translates into CASSYTGGWISNQPQHF.

The V gene is TRBV7-3, the J gene TRBJ2-1, with 7 bases fitting TRBD2. Germline CDR1 and CDR2: SGHTA and FQGTGA. There are 15 residues in the CDR3. Germline trimming cut 0 bases from V and 6 bases from J; bases unmatched to any gene: 5. The CDR3 sequence is CASSLTASGGNEQFF. DNA for the CDR3: TGTGCCAGCAGCTTAACGGCTAGCGGTGGCAATGAGCAGTTCTTC.

The chain recombines TRBV4-1 with TRBJ2-5; a weak D match, TRBD2 (6 bases). Germline CDR1 reads MGHRA; CDR2 reads YSYEKL. The CDR3 has 15 residues. Trimming removed 2 bases from V and 2 bases from J, with 12 bases in between. The CDR3 DNA follows: TGCGCCAGCAGCCAATACTCGGGGGTGCAAGAGACCCAGTACTTC. Amino acid sequence: CASSQYSGVQETQYF.

This clone was counted between two and nine times. This chain connects TRBV7-2 to TRBJ2-3, with 12 bases aligning to TRBD2. V trimming: 3 bases; J trimming: 3 bases; junction bases outside the gene matches: 10. This CDR3 is built from 18 residues. Per the germline V gene, CDR1 is SGHTA and CDR2 is FQGNSA. The DNA of the CDR3 is TGTGCCAGCAGCTTGTCTGCTAGCGGGGGGGGAATAACAGATACGCAGTATTTT. The encoded protein is CASSLSASGGGITDTQYF.

The V call is TRBV3-1 (or the pseudogene TRBV3-2), the J call TRBJ2-5; the match to TRBD2 covers 12 bases. The germline gives CDR1 LGHDT, CDR2 YNNKEL (reference sequence). Trimming cost V 4 bases and J 2 bases; bases outside gene matches: 2. The CDR3 is 15 amino acids. In nucleotides, the CDR3 is TGTGCCAGCAGCCTGACTAGCGGGGGACAAGAGACCCAGTACTTC. This gives the protein CASSLTSGGQETQYF.

The gene calls are TRBV4-3 and TRBJ1-4; D is unclear. The V and J ends lost 2 bases and 3 bases respectively, with 19 bases between them. The germline V gene has CDR1 LGHNA and CDR2 YSLEER. The CDR3 runs to 18 residues. The CDR3 sequence is CASSQHHNVLAANEKLFF. The CDR3 DNA follows: TGCGCCAGCAGCCAACACCACAATGTCCTAGCTGCTAATGAAAAACTGTTTTTT.

This clone was picked up a small number of times. The chain recombines TRBV14 with TRBJ2-5; TRBD2 agrees at 13 bases. CDR3 length equals 18 residues. CDR1 and CDR2 from the germline V gene are SGHDN and FVKESK. J gave up 4 bases and V 2 bases, and 10 bases lay outside the gene matches. CDR3 bases: TGTGCCAGCAGCCAACCCTTCGGGACTAGCGGGACGTTAGAGACCCAGTACTTC. Amino acid sequence: CASSQPFGTSGTLETQYF.

This chain links TRBV3-1 (or the pseudogene TRBV3-2) with TRBJ2-2; possible D gene TRBD2, 5 bases. This CDR3 is built from 15 residues. V lost 4 bases and J lost 0, with 9 bases in between. Germline V gene sequence: CDR1 LGHDT, CDR2 YNNKEL (reference sequence). The CDR3 protein is CASSRRGPNTGELFF. For the CDR3, the DNA is TGTGCCAGCAGCCGTCGCGGGCCGAACACCGGGGAGCTGTTTTTT.

The chain links TRBV27 to TRBJ2-2, with 10 bases matching TRBD2. The CDR3 loop spans 16 amino acids. Germline V lookup: CDR1 MNHEY, CDR2 SMNVEV (reference sequence). The V and J ends lost 7 bases and 5 bases, in that order; junction bases with no gene match: 10. The CDR3 spells CASTPSGGAITGELFF. CDR3 in DNA: TGTGCCAGCACCCCCAGCGGGGGGGCCATTACCGGGGAGCTGTTTTTT.

The chain links TRBV30 to TRBJ1-1, with 9 bases aligning to TRBD1. The trim removed 4 bases at V and 5 bases at J, leaving 17 bases unmatched. The CDR3 consists of 17 residues. CDR1 and CDR2 from the germline V gene are GTSNPN and SVGIG (reference sequence). CDR3 protein: CAWNSPQRTGANTEAFF. The CDR3 region has the DNA TGTGCCTGGAATTCCCCCCAAAGGACAGGGGCTAATACTGAAGCTTTCTTT.

This chain connects TRBV3-1 (or the pseudogene TRBV3-2) to TRBJ1-4, with D possibly being TRBD1 (5 bases). Germline assignment: CDR1 LGHDT and CDR2 YNNKEL (reference sequence). With 5 bases removed from V and 3 bases from J, the gap between germline ends came to 16 bases. CDR3 length: 16 residues. CDR3 sequence: CASSWVPGGANEKLFF. The CDR3, as DNA: TGTGCCAGCAGCTGGGTCCCCGGGGGAGCTAATGAAAAACTGTTTTTT.

Only a few counts were recorded for this clone. One junction end disagrees with the germline gene, perhaps due to a read error. The V and J genes are TRBV10-3 and TRBJ2-3; TRBD2 aligns across 8 bases. In germline, CDR1 is ENHRY, CDR2 SYGVKD. The length of the CDR3 is 14 residues. CDR3 amino acids: CAISSGGSRDTQYF. In DNA form, the CDR3 reads TGTGCCATCAGTAGCGGGGGTAGCAGAGATACGCAGTATTTT.

The gene calls are TRBV27 and TRBJ2-2; 12 nucleotides agree with TRBD2. The ends lost 6 bases at V and 13 bases at J; junction bases unmatched: 12. CDR3 length equals 15 residues. Germline values: CDR1 MNHEY, CDR2 SMNVEV (reference sequence). The CDR3 region is CASRLSGLAGYGLFF. The CDR3 DNA reads as TGTGCCAGCAGGCTTTCCGGACTAGCGGGGTACGGGCTGTTTTTT.